The clone carrying this TCR beta chain was observed once. Its target is unknown. A junction boundary mismatches the germline segment, possibly from a read error. Sorting captured naive CD8 T cells as CD8+CD4-CCR7+CD45RA+. This entry is derived from a study of molecular identifiers for immune sequencing clone quantification. General study points: Effector cells kept over 99% of their molecules in clones above 20 RNA copies, while naive cells kept under 1% there.

Previously described methods and listed TCR primers produced bulk TCR libraries. From the PCR reads, TCRdb called clonotypes with MiXCR, one entry per CDR3 protein. The table records about 640,000 distinct CDR3 sequences, 15% to 20% of them present only once. Germline lookup yields CDR1 SGHVS and CDR2 FNYEAQ. The CDR3 totals 16 residues. The chain employs TRBV7-6 and TRBJ2-3, with 10 bases lining up with TRBD2. The sequencing sample was made of naive CD8+ T cells from blood, with Jurkat cell RNA spiked in. The subset: FACS-sorted CD8+CD4-CCR7+CD45RA+ naive T cells. The receptor's source is a human donor in good health. Some libraries in this study had Jurkat cell RNA spiked in. CDR3 loop: CASSLVGLADTDMQYF. CDR3 DNA sequence: TGTGCCAGCAGCTTAGTTGGACTAGCGGACACAGATATGCAGTATTTT.